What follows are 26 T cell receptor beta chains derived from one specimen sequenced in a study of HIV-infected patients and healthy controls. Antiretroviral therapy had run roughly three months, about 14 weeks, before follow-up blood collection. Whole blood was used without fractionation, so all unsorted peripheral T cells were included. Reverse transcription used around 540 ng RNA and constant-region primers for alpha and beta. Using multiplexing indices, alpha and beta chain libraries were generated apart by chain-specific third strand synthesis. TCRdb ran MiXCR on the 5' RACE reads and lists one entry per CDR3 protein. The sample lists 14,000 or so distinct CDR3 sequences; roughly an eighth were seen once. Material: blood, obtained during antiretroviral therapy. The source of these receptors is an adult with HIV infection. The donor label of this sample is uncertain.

The CDR3 region is CASSLTLSSGGGNEQFF. The CDR3 coding sequence is TGTGCCAGCAGCTTAACGTTATCTAGCGGAGGAGGGAATGAGCAGTTCTTC. J is TRBJ2-1 and V is TRBV7-3; TRBD2 matches 7 bases. The J segment lost 7 bases and the V segment lost 0 bases, leaving 12 bases of the junction unmatched. The CDR3 extends over 17 amino acids. Germline CDR1 is SGHTA and CDR2 is FQGTGA.

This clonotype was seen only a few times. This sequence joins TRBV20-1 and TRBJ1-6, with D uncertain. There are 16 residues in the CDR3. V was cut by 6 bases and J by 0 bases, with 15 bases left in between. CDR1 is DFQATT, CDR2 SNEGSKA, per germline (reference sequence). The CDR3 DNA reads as TGCAGTGCGCCGACGGGCTCAGGCTCCTATAATTCACCCCTCCACTTT. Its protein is CSAPTGSGSYNSPLHF.

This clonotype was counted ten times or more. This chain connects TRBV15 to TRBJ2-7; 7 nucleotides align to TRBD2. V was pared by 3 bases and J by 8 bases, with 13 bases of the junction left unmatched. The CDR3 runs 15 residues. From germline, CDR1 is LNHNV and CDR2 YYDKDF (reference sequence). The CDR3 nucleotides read TGTGCCACCAGCAGTCAACGCGGGGGTCTGTTGAAGCAGTACTTC. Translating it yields CATSSQRGGLLKQYF.

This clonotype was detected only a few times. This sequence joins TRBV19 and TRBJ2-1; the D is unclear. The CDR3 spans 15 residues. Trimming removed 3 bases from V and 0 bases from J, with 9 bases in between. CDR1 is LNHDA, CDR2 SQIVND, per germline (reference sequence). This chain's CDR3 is CASSISQDSYNEQFF. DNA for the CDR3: TGTGCCAGTAGTATTAGCCAGGACTCCTACAATGAGCAGTTCTTC.

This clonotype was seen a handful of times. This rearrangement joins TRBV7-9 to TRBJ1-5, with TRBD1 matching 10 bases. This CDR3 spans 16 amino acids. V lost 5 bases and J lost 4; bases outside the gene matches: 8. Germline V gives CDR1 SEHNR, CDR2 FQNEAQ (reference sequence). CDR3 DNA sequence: TGTGCCAGCAGCCTTGGGACAGGGGATTGGAATCAGCCCCAGCATTTT. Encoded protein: CASSLGTGDWNQPQHF.

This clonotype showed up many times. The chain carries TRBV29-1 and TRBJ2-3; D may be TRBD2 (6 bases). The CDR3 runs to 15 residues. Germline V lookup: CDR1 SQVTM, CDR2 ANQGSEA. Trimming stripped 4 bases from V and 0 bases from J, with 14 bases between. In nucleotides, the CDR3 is TGCAGCGTTGCTGGGTTGCGGGGTAGCACAGATACGCAGTATTTT. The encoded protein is CSVAGLRGSTDTQYF.

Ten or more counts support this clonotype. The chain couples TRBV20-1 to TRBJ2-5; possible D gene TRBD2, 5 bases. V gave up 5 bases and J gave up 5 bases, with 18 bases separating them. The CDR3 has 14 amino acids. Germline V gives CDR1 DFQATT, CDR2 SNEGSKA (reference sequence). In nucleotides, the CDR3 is TGCAGTGCTTCTCCGGTCGGGGTTTTCGAGACCCAGTACTTC. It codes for CSASPVGVFETQYF.

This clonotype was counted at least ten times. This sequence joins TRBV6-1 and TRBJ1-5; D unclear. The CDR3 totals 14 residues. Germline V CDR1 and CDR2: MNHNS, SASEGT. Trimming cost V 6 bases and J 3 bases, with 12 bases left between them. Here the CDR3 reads CASRSGVTNQPQHF. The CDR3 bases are TGTGCCAGCAGGTCCGGGGTTACCAATCAGCCCCAGCATTTT.

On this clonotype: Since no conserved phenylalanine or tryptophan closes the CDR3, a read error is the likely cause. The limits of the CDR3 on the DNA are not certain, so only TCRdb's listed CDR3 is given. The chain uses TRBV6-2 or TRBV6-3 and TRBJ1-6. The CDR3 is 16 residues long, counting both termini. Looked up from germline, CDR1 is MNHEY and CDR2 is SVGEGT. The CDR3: CASSYSTTGVLKIKYL.

CDR3 region: CASSLAQSSSTDTQYF. CDR3 sequence (DNA): TGTGCCAGCAGCTTAGCGCAGAGTTCTAGCACAGATACGCAGTATTTT. This sequence joins TRBV7-2 and TRBJ2-3; D gene uncertain. Germline loops: CDR1 SGHTA, CDR2 FQGNSA. The V gene lost 0 bases and the J gene lost 0 bases, with 10 bases spanning the gap. CDR3 length equals 16 residues.

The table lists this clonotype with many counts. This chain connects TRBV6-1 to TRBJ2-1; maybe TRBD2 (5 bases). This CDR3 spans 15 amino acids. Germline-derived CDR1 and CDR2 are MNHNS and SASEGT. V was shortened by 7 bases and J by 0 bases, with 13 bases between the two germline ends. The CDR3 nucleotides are TGTGCCAGCATCCAGGACTGGAGCTCCTACAATGAGCAGTTCTTC. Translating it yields CASIQDWSSYNEQFF.

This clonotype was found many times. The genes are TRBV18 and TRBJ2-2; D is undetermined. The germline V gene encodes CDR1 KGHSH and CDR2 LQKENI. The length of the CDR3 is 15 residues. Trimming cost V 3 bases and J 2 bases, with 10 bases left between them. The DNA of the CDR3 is TGTGCCAGCTCACCTCAGGACGGAAACACCGGGGAGCTGTTTTTT. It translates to CASSPQDGNTGELFF.

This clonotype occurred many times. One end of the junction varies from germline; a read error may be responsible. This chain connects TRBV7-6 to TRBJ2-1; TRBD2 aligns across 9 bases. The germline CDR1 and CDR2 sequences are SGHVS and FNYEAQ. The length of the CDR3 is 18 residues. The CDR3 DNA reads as TGTTCCAGCAGCCGCCGCGGGGAGGATAGCGGGGGAGGGAATGAGCAGTTCTTC. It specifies CSSSRRGEDSGGGNEQFF.

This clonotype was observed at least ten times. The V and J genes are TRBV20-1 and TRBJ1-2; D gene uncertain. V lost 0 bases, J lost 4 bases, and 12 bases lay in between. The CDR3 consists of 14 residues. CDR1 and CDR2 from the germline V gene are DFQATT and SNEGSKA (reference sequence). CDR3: CSARDGDTSYGYTF. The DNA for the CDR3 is TGCAGTGCTAGAGATGGAGACACCAGCTATGGCTACACCTTC.

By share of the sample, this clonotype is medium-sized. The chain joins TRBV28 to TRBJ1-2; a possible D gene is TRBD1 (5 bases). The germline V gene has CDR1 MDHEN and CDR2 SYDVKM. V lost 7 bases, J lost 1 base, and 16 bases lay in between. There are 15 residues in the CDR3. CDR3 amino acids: CASTPPAGGNYGYTF. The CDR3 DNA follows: TGTGCCAGCACACCCCCGGCGGGGGGTAACTATGGCTACACCTTC.

The CDR3 DNA reads as TGTGCCAGCAAGCGGGGGCAGAACACCGGGGAGCTGTTTTTT. Translating gives CASKRGQNTGELFF. The chain couples TRBV27 to TRBJ2-2; TRBD2 agrees at 8 bases. Trimming at V came to 7 bases and at J to 1 base, leaving 2 bases not matched to a gene. In germline, CDR1 is MNHEY, CDR2 SMNVEV (reference sequence). CDR3 length equals 14 residues.

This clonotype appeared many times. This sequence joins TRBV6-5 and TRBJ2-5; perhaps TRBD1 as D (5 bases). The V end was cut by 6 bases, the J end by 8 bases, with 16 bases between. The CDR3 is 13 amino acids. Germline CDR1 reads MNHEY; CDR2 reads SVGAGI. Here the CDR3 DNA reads TGTGCCAGCAGAGCCGGACACTTCCGAACCCAGTACTTC. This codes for CASRAGHFRTQYF.

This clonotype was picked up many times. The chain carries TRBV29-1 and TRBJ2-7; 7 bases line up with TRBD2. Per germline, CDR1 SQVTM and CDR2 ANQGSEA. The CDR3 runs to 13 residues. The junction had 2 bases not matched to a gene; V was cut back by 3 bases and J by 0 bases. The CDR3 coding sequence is TGCAGCGTTGATGGCGGGAGCTCCTACGAGCAGTACTTC. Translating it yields CSVDGGSSYEQYF.

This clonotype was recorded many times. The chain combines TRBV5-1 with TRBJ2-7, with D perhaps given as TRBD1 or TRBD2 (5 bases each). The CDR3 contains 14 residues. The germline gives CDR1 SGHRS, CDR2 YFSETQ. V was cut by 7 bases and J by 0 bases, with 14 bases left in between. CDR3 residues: CASDGAALSYEQYF. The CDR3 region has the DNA TGCGCCAGCGACGGGGCAGCACTCTCCTACGAGCAGTACTTC.

The chain's CDR3 is CASSLRVTGTTSSEQYF. In DNA form, the CDR3 reads TGTGCCAGCAGTCTGAGAGTAACCGGGACAACCTCATCCGAGCAGTACTTC. The rearrangement uses TRBV28 and TRBJ2-7; maybe TRBD1 (6 bases). Trimming shortened V by 5 bases and J by 6 bases, and 26 bases separated the two germline ends. Germline-derived CDR1 and CDR2 are MDHEN and SYDVKM. The CDR3 consists of 17 residues.

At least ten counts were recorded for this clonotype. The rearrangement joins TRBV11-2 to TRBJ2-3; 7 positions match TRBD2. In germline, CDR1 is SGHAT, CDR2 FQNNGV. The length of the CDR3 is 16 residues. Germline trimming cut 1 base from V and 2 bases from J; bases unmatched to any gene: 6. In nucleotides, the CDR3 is TGTGCCAGCAGCTTAGTTTGGCTAGCGGTCACAGATACGCAGTATTTT. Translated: CASSLVWLAVTDTQYF.

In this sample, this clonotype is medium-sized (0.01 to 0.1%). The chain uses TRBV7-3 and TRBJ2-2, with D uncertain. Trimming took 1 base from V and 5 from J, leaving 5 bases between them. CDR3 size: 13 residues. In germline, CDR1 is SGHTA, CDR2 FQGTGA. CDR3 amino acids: CASSLITTGELFF. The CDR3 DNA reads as TGTGCCAGCAGCTTAATCACAACCGGGGAGCTGTTTTTT.

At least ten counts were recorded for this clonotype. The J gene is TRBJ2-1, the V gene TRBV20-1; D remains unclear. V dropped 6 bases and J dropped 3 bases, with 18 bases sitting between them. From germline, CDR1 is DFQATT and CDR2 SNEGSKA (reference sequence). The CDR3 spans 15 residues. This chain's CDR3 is CSAPNRSGIYNEQFF. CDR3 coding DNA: TGCAGTGCCCCAAACCGTTCGGGTATCTACAATGAGCAGTTCTTC.

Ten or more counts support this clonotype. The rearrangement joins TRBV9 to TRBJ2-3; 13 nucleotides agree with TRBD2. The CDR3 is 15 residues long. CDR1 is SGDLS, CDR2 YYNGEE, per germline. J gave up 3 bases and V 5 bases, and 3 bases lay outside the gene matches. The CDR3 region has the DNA TGTGCCAGCAGAAGGACTAGCGGGAGTACAGATACGCAGTATTTT. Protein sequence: CASRRTSGSTDTQYF.

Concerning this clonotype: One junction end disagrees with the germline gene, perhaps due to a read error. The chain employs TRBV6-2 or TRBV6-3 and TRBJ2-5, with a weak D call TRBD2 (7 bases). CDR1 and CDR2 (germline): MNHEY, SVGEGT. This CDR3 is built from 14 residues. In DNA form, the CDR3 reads TGTGCCAGCACCCTTCGGGGGGCCCAAGATACCCAGTACTTC. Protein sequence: CASTLRGAQDTQYF.

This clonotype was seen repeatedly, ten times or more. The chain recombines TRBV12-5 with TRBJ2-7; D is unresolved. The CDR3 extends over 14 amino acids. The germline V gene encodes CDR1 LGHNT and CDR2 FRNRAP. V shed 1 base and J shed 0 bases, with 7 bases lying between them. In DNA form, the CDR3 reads TGTGCTAGTGGTTTGGCCGGTTCCTCCTACGAGCAGTACTTC. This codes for CASGLAGSSYEQYF.